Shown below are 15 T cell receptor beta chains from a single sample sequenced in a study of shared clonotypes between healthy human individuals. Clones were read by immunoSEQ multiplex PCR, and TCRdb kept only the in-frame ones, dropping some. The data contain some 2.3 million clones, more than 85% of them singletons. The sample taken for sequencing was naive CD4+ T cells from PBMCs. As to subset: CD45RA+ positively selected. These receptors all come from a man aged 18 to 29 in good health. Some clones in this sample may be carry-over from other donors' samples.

The CDR3 bases are TGTGCCAGCAGCTTAGGCGGGCAGGTGAACACTGAAGCTTTCTTT. As protein: CASSLGGQVNTEAFF. This rearrangement joins TRBV7-3 to TRBJ1-1; no firm D call. The V end was cut by 2 bases, the J end by 0 bases, with 10 bases between. Germline values: CDR1 SGHTA, CDR2 FQGTGA. The CDR3 is 15 amino acids.

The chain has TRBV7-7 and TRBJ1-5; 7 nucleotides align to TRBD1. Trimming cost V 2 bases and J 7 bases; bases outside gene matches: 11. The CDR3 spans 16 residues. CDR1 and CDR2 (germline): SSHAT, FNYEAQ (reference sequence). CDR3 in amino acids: CASSLSRTGRVQPQHF. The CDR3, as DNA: TGTGCCAGCAGCTTAAGCCGGACAGGAAGAGTCCAGCCCCAGCATTTT.

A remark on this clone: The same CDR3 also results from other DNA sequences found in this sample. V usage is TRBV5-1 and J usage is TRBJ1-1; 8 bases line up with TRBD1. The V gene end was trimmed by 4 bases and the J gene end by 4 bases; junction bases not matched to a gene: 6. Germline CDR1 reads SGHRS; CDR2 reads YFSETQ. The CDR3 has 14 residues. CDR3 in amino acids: CASSPQGASTEAFF. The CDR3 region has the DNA TGCGCCAGCAGCCCGCAGGGGGCTAGCACTGAAGCTTTCTTT. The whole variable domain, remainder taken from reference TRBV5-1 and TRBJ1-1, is KAGVTQTPRYLIKTRGQQVTLSCSPISGHRSVSWYQQTPGQGLQFLFEYFSETQRNKGNFPGRFSGRQFSNSRSEMNVSTLELGDSALYLCASSPQGASTEAFFGQGTRLTVV.

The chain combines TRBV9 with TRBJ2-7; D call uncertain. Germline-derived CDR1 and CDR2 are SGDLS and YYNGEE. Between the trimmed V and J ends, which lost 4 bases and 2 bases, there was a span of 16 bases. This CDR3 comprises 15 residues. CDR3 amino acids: CASSPHPGSTYEQYF. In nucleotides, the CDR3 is TGTGCCAGCAGCCCCCATCCGGGTTCCACCTACGAGCAGTACTTC.

Here the CDR3 DNA reads TGTGCCAGCAGACCAGGTGGCCCCTACGAGCAGTACTTC. It specifies CASRPGGPYEQYF. The chain carries TRBV2 and TRBJ2-7; D not resolved. The V end was cut by 6 bases, the J end by 2 bases, with 11 bases between. Germline-derived CDR1 and CDR2 are SNHLY and FYNNEI. The CDR3 extends over 13 amino acids.

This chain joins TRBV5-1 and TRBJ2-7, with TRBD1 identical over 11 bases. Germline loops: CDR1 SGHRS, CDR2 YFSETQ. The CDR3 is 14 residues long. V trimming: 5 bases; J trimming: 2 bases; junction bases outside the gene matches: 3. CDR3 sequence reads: CASRGQGATYEQYF. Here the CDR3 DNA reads TGCGCCAGCAGAGGACAGGGGGCAACCTACGAGCAGTACTTC.

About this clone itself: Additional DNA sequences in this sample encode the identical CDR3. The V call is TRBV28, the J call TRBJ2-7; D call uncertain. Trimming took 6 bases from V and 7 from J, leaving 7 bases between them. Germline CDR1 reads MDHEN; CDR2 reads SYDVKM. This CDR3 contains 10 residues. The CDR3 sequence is CASSAREQYF. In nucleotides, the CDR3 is TGTGCCAGCAGCGCTCGGGAGCAGTACTTC.

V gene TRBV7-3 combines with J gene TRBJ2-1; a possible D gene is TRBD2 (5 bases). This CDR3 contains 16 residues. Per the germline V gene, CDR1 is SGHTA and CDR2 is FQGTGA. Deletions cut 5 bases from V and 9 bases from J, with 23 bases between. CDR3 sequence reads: CASSTLRALGRGEQFF. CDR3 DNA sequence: TGTGCCAGCAGCACCCTTCGGGCCTTGGGCCGGGGTGAGCAGTTCTTC.

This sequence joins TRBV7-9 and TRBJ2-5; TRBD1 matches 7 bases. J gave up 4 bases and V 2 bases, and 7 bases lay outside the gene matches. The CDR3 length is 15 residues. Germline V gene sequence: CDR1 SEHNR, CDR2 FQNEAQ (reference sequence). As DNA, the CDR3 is TGTGCCAGCAGCTTAACCCTACAGGGGTCAGAGACCCAGTACTTC. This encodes CASSLTLQGSETQYF.

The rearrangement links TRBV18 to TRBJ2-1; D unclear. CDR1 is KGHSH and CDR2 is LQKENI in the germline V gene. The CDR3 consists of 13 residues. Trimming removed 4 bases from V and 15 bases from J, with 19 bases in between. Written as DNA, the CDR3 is TGTGCCAGCTCACTGGGCGATCCAGTTAGGGCGTTCTTC. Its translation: CASSLGDPVRAFF.

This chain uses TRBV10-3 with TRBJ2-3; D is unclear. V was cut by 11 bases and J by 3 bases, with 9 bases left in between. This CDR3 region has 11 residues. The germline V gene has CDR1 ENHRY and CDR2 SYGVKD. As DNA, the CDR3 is TGTGCCTCTTCAGAGACAGATACGCAGTATTTT. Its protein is CASSETDTQYF.

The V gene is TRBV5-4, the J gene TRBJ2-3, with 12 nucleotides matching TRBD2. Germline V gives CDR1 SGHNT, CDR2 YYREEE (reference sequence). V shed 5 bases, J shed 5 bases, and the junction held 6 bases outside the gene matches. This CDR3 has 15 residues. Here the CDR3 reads CASRRGTSGQDTQYF. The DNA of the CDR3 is TGTGCCAGCAGGCGGGGGACTAGCGGGCAAGATACGCAGTATTTT.

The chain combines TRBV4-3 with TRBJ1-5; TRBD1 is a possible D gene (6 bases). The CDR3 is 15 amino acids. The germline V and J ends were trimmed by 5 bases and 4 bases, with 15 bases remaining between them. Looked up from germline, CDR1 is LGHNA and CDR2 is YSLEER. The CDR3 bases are TGCGCCAGCAGCTTACACTTACAGGGAAATCAGCCCCAGCATTTT. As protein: CASSLHLQGNQPQHF.

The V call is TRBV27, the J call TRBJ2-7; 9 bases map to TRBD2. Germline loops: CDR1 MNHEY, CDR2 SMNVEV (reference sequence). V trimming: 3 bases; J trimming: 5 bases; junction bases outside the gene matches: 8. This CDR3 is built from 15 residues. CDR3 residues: CASSFRAGGENEQYF. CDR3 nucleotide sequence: TGTGCCAGCAGTTTTCGGGCGGGAGGGGAGAACGAGCAGTACTTC.

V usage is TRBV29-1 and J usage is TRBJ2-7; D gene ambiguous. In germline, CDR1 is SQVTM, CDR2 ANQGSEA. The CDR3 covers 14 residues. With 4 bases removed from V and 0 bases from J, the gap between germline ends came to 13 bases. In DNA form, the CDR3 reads TGCAGCGTTGTCTGGCAGGCCAGCTCCTACGAGCAGTACTTC. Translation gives CSVVWQASSYEQYF.